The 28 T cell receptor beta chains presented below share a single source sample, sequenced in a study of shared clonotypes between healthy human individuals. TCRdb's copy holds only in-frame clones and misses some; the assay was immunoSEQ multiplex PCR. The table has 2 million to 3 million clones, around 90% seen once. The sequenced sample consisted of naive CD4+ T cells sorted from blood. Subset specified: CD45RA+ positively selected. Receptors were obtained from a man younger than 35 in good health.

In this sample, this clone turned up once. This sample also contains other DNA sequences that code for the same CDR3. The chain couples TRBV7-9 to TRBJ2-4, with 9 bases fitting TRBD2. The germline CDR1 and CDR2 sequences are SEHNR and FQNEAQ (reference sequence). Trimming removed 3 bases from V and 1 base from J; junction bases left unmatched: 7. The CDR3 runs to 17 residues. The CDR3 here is CASSLGLAGLAKNIQYF. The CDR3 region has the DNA TGTGCCAGCAGCTTGGGTCTAGCGGGATTGGCCAAAAACATTCAGTACTTC.

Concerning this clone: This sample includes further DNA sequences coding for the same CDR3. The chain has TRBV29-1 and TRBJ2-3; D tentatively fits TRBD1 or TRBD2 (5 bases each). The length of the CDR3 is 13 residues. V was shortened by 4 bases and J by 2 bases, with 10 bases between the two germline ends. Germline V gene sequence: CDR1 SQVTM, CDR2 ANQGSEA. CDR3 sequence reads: CSVGGTVTDTQYF. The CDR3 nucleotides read TGCAGCGTTGGGGGGACGGTCACAGATACGCAGTATTTT.

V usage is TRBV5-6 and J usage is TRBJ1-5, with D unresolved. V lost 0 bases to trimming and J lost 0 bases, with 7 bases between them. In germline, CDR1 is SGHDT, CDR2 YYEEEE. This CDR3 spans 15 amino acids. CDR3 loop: CASSLGDHSNQPQHF. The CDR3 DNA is TGTGCCAGCAGCTTGGGGGATCATAGCAATCAGCCCCAGCATTTT.

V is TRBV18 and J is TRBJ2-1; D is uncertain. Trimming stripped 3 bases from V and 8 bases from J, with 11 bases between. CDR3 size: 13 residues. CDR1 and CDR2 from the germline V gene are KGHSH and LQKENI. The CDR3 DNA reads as TGTGCCAGCTCACCTCCCACGGTCGATGAGCAGTTCTTC. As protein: CASSPPTVDEQFF.

CDR3 bases: TGTGCCAGCAGCTTATTAACACCTCGCACAGATACGCAGTATTTT. Translated, it gives CASSLLTPRTDTQYF. The chain is built from TRBV7-9 and TRBJ2-3; D is unclear. The V and J ends lost 2 bases and 1 base respectively, with 10 bases between them. Germline CDR1 is SEHNR and CDR2 is FQNEAQ (reference sequence). The CDR3 has 15 amino acids.

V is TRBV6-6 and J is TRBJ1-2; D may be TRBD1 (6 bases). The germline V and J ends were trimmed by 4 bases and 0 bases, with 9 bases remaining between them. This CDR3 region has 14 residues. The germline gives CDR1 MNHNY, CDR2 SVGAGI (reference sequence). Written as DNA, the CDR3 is TGTGCCAGCAGTTTACAGGGAGCTAACTATGGCTACACCTTC. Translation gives CASSLQGANYGYTF.

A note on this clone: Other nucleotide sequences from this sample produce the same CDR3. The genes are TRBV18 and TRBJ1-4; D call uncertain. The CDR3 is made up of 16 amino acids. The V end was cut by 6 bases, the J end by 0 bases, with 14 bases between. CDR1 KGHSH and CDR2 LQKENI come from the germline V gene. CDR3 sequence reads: CASSPTTGSTNEKLFF. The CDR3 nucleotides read TGTGCCAGCTCTCCAACGACGGGGTCAACTAATGAAAAACTGTTTTTT.

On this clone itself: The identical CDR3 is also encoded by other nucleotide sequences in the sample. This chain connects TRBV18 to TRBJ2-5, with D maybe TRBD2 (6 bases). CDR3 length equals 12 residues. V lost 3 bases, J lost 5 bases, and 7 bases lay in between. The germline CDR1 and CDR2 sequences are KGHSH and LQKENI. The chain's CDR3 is CASSPSGETQYF. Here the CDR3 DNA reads TGTGCCAGCTCACCGAGCGGGGAGACCCAGTACTTC.

Written as DNA, the CDR3 is TGTGCCAGCAGCCCCAGGGGAGGCACAGATACGCAGTATTTT. Translating gives CASSPRGGTDTQYF. The rearrangement links TRBV5-5 to TRBJ2-3; D is perhaps TRBD1 (6 bases). The germline V and J ends were trimmed by 4 bases and 1 base, with 10 bases remaining between them. This CDR3 comprises 14 residues. Germline V gene data show CDR1 as SGHKS and CDR2 as YYEKEE (reference sequence).

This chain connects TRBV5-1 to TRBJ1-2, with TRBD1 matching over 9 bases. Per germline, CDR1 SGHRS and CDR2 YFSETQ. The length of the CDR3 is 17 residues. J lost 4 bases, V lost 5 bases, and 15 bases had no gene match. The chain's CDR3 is CASSPGTGQSLGYGYTF. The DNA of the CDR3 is TGCGCCAGCAGTCCCGGGACAGGGCAATCCTTAGGCTATGGCTACACCTTC.

The CDR3 DNA sequence: TGTGCCAGCAGCCTCACTACTAAACTAGCGGGAGGCCTAGATACGCAGTATTTT. Translation gives CASSLTTKLAGGLDTQYF. The genes are TRBV27 and TRBJ2-3; TRBD2 agrees at 12 bases. The CDR3 has 18 residues. CDR1 is MNHEY and CDR2 is SMNVEV in the germline V gene (reference sequence). The ends lost 6 bases at V and 5 bases at J; junction bases unmatched: 15.

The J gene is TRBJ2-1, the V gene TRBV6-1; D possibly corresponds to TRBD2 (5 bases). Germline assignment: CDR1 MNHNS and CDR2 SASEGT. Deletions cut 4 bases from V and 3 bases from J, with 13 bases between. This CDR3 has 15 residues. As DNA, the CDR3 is TGTGCCAGCAGTGGGGCAGGTGGACTCTACAATGAGCAGTTCTTC. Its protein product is CASSGAGGLYNEQFF.

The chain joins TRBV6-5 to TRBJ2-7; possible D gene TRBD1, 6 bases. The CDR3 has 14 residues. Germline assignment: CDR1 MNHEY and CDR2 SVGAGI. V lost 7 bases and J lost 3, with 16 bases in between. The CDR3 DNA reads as TGTGCCAGCAACACCACCGGGACACTCTACGAGCAGTACTTC. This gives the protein CASNTTGTLYEQYF.

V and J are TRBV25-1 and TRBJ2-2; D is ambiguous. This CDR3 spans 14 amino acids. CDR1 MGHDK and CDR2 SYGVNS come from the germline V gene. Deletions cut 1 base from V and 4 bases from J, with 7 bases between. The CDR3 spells CASSEFRSTGELFF. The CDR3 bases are TGTGCCAGCAGTGAATTCAGGTCCACCGGGGAGCTGTTTTTT. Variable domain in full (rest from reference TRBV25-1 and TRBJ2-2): EADIYQTPRYLVIGTGKKITLECSQTMGHDKMYWYQQDPGMELHLIHYSYGVNSTEKGDLSSESTVSRIRTEHFPLTLESARPSHTSQYLCASSEFRSTGELFFGEGSRLTVL.

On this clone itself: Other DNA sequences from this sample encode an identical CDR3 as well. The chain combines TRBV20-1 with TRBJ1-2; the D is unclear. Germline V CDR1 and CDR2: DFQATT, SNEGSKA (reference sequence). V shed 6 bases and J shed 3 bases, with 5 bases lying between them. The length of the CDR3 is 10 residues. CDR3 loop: CSANDYGYTF. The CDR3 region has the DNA TGCAGTGCAAATGACTATGGCTACACCTTC.

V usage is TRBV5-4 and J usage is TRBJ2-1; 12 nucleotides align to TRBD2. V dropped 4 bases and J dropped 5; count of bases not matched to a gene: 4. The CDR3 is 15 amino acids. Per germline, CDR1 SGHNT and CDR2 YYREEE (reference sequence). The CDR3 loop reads CASSRGLAGNNEQFF. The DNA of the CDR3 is TGTGCCAGCAGCCGAGGACTAGCGGGAAACAATGAGCAGTTCTTC.

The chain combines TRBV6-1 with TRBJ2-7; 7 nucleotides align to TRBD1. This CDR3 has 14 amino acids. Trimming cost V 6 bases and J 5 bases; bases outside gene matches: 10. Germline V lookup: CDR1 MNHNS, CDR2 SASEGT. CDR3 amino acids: CASSRKGTVNEQYF. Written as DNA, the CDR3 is TGTGCCAGCAGCAGAAAAGGGACAGTAAACGAGCAGTACTTC.

The CDR3 here is CASSFSGKFYEQYF. The CDR3 coding sequence is TGTGCCAGCAGTTTTTCAGGGAAATTCTACGAGCAGTACTTC. The chain couples TRBV7-8 to TRBJ2-7, with a weak D call TRBD1 (5 bases). This CDR3 has 14 amino acids. V was trimmed by 6 bases and J by 3 bases, leaving 15 bases between them. Germline CDR1 SGHVS, CDR2 FQNEAQ. The full variable domain, rest sourced from reference TRBV7-8 and TRBJ2-7, is GAGVSQSPRYKVAKRGQDVALRCDPISGHVSLFWYQQALGQGPEFLTYFQNEAQLDKSGLPSDRFFAERPEGSVSTLKIQRTQQEDSAVYLCASSFSGKFYEQYFGPGTRLTVT.

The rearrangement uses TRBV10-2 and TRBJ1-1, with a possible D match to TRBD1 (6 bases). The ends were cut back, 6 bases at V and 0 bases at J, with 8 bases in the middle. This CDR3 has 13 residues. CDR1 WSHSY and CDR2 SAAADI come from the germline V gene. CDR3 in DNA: TGCGCCAGCAGGGACAGTTTGAACACTGAAGCTTTCTTT. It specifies CASRDSLNTEAFF.

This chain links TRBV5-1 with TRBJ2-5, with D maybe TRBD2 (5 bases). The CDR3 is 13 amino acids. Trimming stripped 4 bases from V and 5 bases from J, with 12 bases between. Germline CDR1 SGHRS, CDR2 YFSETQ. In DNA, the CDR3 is TGCGCCAGCAGCGCACTAGAGCAGGAGACCCAGTACTTC. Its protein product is CASSALEQETQYF.

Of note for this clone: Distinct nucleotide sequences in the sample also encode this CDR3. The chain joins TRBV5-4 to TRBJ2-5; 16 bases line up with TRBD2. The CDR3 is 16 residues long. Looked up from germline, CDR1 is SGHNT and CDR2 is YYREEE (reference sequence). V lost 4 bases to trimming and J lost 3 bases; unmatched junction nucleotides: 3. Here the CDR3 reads CASSPGLAGGEETQYF. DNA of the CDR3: TGTGCCAGCAGCCCGGGACTAGCGGGGGGGGAAGAGACCCAGTACTTC.

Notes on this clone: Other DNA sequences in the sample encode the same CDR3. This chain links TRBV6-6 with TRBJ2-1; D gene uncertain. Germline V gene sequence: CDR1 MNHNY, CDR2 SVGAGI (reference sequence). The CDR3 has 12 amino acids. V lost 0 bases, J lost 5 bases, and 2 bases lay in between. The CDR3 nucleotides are TGTGCCAGCAGTTACTCAGACAATGAGCAGTTCTTC. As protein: CASSYSDNEQFF.

The CDR3 coding sequence is TGTGCCTGGAGAGAAACAGGGGTGGAAAAACTGTTTTTT. Protein sequence: CAWRETGVEKLFF. The chain couples TRBV30 to TRBJ1-4; 7 bases are a match to TRBD1. The ends lost 3 bases at V and 8 bases at J; junction bases unmatched: 6. This CDR3 has 13 residues. The V gene's germline CDR1 is GTSNPN and CDR2 SVGIG (reference sequence).

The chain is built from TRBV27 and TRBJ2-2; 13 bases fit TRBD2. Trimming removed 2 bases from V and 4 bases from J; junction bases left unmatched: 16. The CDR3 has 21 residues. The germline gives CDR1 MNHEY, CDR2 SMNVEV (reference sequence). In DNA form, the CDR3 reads TGTGCCAGCAGTTTACGAATGACGACTAGCGGGGGGTTTTCGAGCACCGGGGAGCTGTTTTTT. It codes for CASSLRMTTSGGFSSTGELFF.

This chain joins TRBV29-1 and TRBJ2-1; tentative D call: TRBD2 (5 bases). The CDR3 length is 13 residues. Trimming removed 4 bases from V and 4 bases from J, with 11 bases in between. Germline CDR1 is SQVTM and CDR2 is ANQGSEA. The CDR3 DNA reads TGCAGCGTTGGGGAGTGGTTGTACAATGAGCAGTTCTTC. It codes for CSVGEWLYNEQFF.

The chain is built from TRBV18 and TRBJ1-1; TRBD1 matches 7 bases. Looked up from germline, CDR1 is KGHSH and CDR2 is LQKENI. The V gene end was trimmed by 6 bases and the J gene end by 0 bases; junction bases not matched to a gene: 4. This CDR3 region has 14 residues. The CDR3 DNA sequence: TGTGCCAGCTCCTCGGGACAGTTGAACACTGAAGCTTTCTTT. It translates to CASSSGQLNTEAFF.

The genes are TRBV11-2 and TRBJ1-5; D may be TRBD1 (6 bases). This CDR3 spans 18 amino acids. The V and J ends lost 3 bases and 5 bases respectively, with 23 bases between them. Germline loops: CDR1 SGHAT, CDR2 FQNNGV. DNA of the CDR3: TGTGCCAGCAGCTTCAACGGGGGCCAGGGGCATGAGGATCAGCCCCAGCATTTT. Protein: CASSFNGGQGHEDQPQHF.

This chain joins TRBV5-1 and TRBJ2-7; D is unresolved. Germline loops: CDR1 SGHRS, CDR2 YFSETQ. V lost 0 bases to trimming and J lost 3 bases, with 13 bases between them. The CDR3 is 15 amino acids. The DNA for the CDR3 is TGCGCCAGCAGCTTGGCCGCGAGCTCTTTCTACGAGCAGTACTTC. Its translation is CASSLAASSFYEQYF.